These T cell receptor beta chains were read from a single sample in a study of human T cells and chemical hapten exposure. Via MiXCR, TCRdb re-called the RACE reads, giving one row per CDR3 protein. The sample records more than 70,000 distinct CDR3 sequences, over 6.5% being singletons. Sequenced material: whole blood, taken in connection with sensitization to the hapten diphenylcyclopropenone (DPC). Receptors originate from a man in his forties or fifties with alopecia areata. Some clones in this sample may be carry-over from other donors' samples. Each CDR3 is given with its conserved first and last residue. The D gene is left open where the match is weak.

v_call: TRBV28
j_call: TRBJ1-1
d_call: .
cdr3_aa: CASVGPMNTEAFF

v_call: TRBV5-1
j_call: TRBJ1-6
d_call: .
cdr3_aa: CASSWGKLGGNSPLHF

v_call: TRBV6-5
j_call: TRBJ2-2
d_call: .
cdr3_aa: CASSFEGVTSTGELFF

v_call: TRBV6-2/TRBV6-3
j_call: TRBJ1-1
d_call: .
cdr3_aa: CASSYWAAEAFF

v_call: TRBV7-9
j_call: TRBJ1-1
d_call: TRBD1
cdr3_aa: CASSAGQGITEAFF

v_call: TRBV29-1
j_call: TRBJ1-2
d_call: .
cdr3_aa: CSVEGEYYGYTF

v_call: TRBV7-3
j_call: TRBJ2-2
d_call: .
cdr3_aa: CASSFDPSKDGELFF

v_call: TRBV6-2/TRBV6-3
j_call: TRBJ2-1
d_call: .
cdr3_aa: CASSYPLQEQFF

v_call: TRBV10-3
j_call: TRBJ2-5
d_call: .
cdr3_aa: CAISESSTLQETQYF

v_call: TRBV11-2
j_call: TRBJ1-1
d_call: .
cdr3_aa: CASSLVSSGAFF

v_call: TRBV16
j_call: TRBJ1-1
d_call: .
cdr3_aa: CASSQSLGNTEAFF

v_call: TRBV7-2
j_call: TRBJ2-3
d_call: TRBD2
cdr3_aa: CASSLGGTSRRRVDTQYF

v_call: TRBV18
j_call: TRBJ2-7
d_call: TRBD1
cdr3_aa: CASSRTGPQAYEQYF

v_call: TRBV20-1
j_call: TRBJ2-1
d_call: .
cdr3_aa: CSASGLAHSSYNEQFF

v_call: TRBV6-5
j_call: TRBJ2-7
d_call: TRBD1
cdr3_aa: CASIGTGVYEQYF

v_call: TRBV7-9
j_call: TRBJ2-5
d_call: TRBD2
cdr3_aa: CASSPRTLAGGRETQYF

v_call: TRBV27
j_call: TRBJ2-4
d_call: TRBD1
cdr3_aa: CTSSPDRGDKNIQYF

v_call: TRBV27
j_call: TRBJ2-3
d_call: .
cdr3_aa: CASSFVRFSTDTQYF

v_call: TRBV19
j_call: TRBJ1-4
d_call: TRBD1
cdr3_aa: CASSLDGQGDEKLFF

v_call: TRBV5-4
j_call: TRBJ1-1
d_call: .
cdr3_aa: CASSTRGAGNTEAFF

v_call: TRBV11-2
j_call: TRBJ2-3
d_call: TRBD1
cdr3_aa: CASSLTWTGSTDTQYF

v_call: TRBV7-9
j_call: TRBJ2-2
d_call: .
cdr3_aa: CASSPRTGELFF